Each of the 27 T cell receptor beta chains below was sequenced from the same sample in a study of blood T cell repertoires in COVID-19. Repertoires were generated with immunoSEQ multiplex PCR, while TCRdb's copy carries only in-frame clones and drops some. The data contain some 190,000 clones, under 80% of them singletons. Sequencing was performed on PBMCs or T cells enriched from blood (not recorded which). These receptors were taken from a woman aged 50 to 65 with acute COVID-19.

This clone was observed a handful of times. This rearrangement joins TRBV28 to TRBJ2-1; TRBD2 matches at 9 bases. J was trimmed by 8 bases and V by 6 bases; bases with no gene match: 11. In germline, CDR1 is MDHEN, CDR2 SYDVKM. There are 15 residues in the CDR3. Here the CDR3 reads CASSPSGALWDEQFF. As DNA, the CDR3 is TGTGCCAGCAGCCCTAGCGGGGCTTTATGGGATGAGCAGTTCTTC.

The chain combines TRBV5-5 with TRBJ2-4; D is perhaps TRBD1 (5 bases). CDR3 size: 14 residues. CDR1 is SGHKS and CDR2 is YYEKEE in the germline V gene (reference sequence). Deletions cut 4 bases from V and 7 bases from J, with 15 bases between. The CDR3 region has the DNA TGTGCCAGCAGCAACCCTAGGGGTGGCAACATTCAGTACTTC. Translation: CASSNPRGGNIQYF.

The chain recombines TRBV11-2 with TRBJ1-2, with TRBD1 as a possible D gene (6 bases). V was trimmed by 5 bases and J by 8 bases, leaving 24 bases between them. Looked up from germline, CDR1 is SGHAT and CDR2 is FQNNGV. This CDR3 is 16 amino acids long. The CDR3 DNA is TGTGCCAGCAGCCGCGCCGGGACACCCAGCCAGGGAGGCTACACCTTC. Its translation: CASSRAGTPSQGGYTF.

This chain connects TRBV7-8 to TRBJ2-7, with 9 positions matching TRBD2. V shed 2 bases and J 4 bases; nucleotides not matched to a gene: 6. The CDR3 totals 15 residues. Per the germline V gene, CDR1 is SGHVS and CDR2 is FQNEAQ. The CDR3 is CASSLKASGAYEQYV. The CDR3 DNA follows: TGTGCCAGCAGCTTAAAGGCTAGCGGGGCTTACGAGCAGTACGTC.

This chain links TRBV28 with TRBJ1-2, with D possibly being TRBD1 (5 bases). The ends were cut back, 7 bases at V and 7 bases at J, with 22 bases in the middle. Per the germline V gene, CDR1 is MDHEN and CDR2 is SYDVKM. The CDR3 is made up of 15 amino acids. The CDR3 DNA reads TGTGCCAGCACCCCCGATTGGAACCCCGGGGGTGGCTACACCTTC. Residues: CASTPDWNPGGGYTF.

V and J are TRBV19 and TRBJ2-2; D gene ambiguous. Per germline, CDR1 LNHDA and CDR2 SQIVND (reference sequence). The CDR3 is made up of 13 amino acids. V lost 10 bases, J lost 4 bases, and 13 bases lay in between. The CDR3 DNA reads as TGTGCCATCCAACGAGCCGTCACCGGGGAGCTGTTTTTT. Amino acids: CAIQRAVTGELFF.

The chain is built from TRBV4-1 and TRBJ2-5; 14 nucleotides agree with TRBD2. V gave up 4 bases and J gave up 5 bases; unmatched junction bases: 6. CDR1 and CDR2 (germline): MGHRA, YSYEKL. The CDR3 is 16 residues long. The CDR3 region is CASSPGLAGGRETQYF. As DNA, the CDR3 is TGCGCCAGCAGCCCAGGACTAGCGGGGGGACGGGAGACCCAGTACTTC.

On this clone itself: Other DNA variants within this sample encode the same CDR3. This chain links TRBV7-9 with TRBJ1-2; no clear D gene. Trimming took off 5 bases at V and 4 bases at J, with 11 bases between the two ends. The CDR3 has 13 residues. The germline CDR1 and CDR2 sequences are SEHNR and FQNEAQ (reference sequence). CDR3 protein: CASSLGAGYGYTF. As DNA, the CDR3 is TGTGCCAGCAGCCTAGGCGCGGGCTATGGCTACACCTTC.

This chain uses TRBV7-9 with TRBJ1-2; 7 bases agree with TRBD1. The length of the CDR3 is 14 residues. Germline assignment: CDR1 SEHNR and CDR2 FQNEAQ (reference sequence). The V segment lost 4 bases and the J segment 8 bases; nucleotides outside the gene matches: 10. CDR3 loop: CASSYTDRLRGYTF. CDR3 nucleotide sequence: TGTGCCAGCAGCTACACGGACAGGTTGAGGGGCTACACCTTC. Combining the CDR3 with reference TRBV7-9 and TRBJ1-2 gives the whole variable domain DTGVSQNPRHKITKRGQNVTFRCDPISEHNRLYWYRQTLGQGPEFLTYFQNEAQLEKSRLLSDRFSAERPKGSFSTLEIQRTEQGDSAMYLCASSYTDRLRGYTFGSGTRLTVV.

The rearrangement links TRBV4-2 to TRBJ2-2, with 9 bases identical to TRBD2. Germline-derived CDR1 and CDR2 are LGHNA and YNFKEQ. The CDR3 length is 15 residues. V shed 5 bases and J 4 bases; nucleotides not matched to a gene: 5. The CDR3 DNA follows: TGTGCCAGCAGCGAAAATAGCGGGGGCACCGGGGAGCTGTTTTTT. It translates to CASSENSGGTGELFF.

This chain connects TRBV6-1 to TRBJ1-4; TRBD1 matches 11 bases. The V and J ends lost 2 bases and 7 bases, in that order; junction bases with no gene match: 3. This CDR3 contains 15 residues. Germline V gene sequence: CDR1 MNHNS, CDR2 SASEGT. CDR3 sequence (DNA): TGTGCCAGCAGTGAACCGGGACAGGGGGGTGAAAAACTGTTTTTT. This codes for CASSEPGQGGEKLFF.

This rearrangement joins TRBV9 to TRBJ1-1; 7 nucleotides line up with TRBD1. This CDR3 contains 15 residues. Germline trimming cut 4 bases from V and 1 base from J; bases unmatched to any gene: 7. CDR1 is SGDLS, CDR2 YYNGEE, per germline. CDR3 coding DNA: TGTGCCAGCAGCACAGGCCACAGGGGGAACACTGAAGCTTTCTTT. It yields the protein CASSTGHRGNTEAFF. Full variable domain (remainder filled in from reference TRBV9 and TRBJ1-1): DSGVTQTPKHLITATGQRVTLRCSPRSGDLSVYWYQQSLDQGLQFLIQYYNGEERAKGNILERFSAQQFPDLHSELNLSSLELGDSALYFCASSTGHRGNTEAFFGQGTRLTVV.

The rearrangement links TRBV5-8 to TRBJ2-3, with TRBD1 matching 7 bases. The CDR3 runs to 14 residues. Germline assignment: CDR1 SGHTS and CDR2 YDEGEE. With V trimmed by 2 bases and J by 2 bases, 2 bases remained unmatched. The DNA of the CDR3 is TGTGCCAGCAGCTTACAGGGGTACACAGATACGCAGTATTTT. This translates into CASSLQGYTDTQYF.

In this sample, this clone turned up once. This chain joins TRBV7-2 and TRBJ2-1; possibly TRBD2 for D (5 bases). V lost 4 bases, J lost 4 bases, and 11 bases lay in between. The CDR3 is made up of 14 amino acids. Germline lookup yields CDR1 SGHTA and CDR2 FQGNSA. The CDR3 spells CASSSFPGYNEQFF. For the CDR3, the DNA is TGTGCCAGCAGCTCCTTCCCGGGGTACAATGAGCAGTTCTTC.

The chain couples TRBV4-3 to TRBJ2-1, with D tentatively TRBD2 (6 bases). CDR1 and CDR2 from the germline V gene are LGHNA and YSLEER. Trimming pared 4 bases from V and 6 bases from J, leaving 13 bases between. CDR3 length: 14 residues. The CDR3 coding sequence is TGCGCCAGCAGCCGGGACTTTTTCTCCAATGAGCAGTTCTTC. Translating it yields CASSRDFFSNEQFF.

V usage is TRBV27 and J usage is TRBJ2-2, with 11 positions matching TRBD1. The germline V gene has CDR1 MNHEY and CDR2 SMNVEV (reference sequence). V shed 5 bases, J shed 2 bases, and the junction held 10 bases outside the gene matches. This CDR3 comprises 18 residues. Here the CDR3 reads CASSPHGTGGANTGELFF. For the CDR3, the DNA is TGTGCCAGCAGTCCCCACGGGACAGGGGGTGCTAACACCGGGGAGCTGTTTTTT.

This clone was detected once. The genes are TRBV3-1 (or the pseudogene TRBV3-2) and TRBJ2-4; maybe TRBD1 (5 bases). This CDR3 contains 13 residues. The germline gives CDR1 LGHDT, CDR2 YNNKEL (reference sequence). Trimming removed 6 bases from V and 6 bases from J, with 12 bases in between. Here the CDR3 reads CASRLRESNIQYF. CDR3 in DNA: TGTGCCAGCAGACTCAGGGAATCAAACATTCAGTACTTC.

The chain links TRBV9 to TRBJ2-7; D is possibly TRBD1 (6 bases). The CDR3 runs to 16 residues. Per germline, CDR1 SGDLS and CDR2 YYNGEE. The germline V and J ends were trimmed by 1 base and 0 bases, with 14 bases remaining between them. CDR3 DNA sequence: TGTGCCAGCAGCGTACCCCACAGGGCGCCCTCCTACGAGCAGTACGTC. Protein: CASSVPHRAPSYEQYV.

The chain employs TRBV5-1 and TRBJ2-2; 12 positions agree with TRBD2. V shed 4 bases, J shed 4 bases, and the junction held 5 bases outside the gene matches. Germline assignment: CDR1 SGHRS and CDR2 YFSETQ. The CDR3 loop spans 16 amino acids. In DNA form, the CDR3 reads TGCGCCAGCAGCGCGCTAGCGGGGGGGCTCACCGGGGAGCTGTTTTTT. Amino acid sequence: CASSALAGGLTGELFF.

This chain connects TRBV6-5 to TRBJ1-1; D gene ambiguous. V lost 7 bases to trimming and J lost 7 bases, with 16 bases between them. The CDR3 extends over 13 amino acids. Per the germline V gene, CDR1 is MNHEY and CDR2 is SVGAGI. In nucleotides, the CDR3 is TGTGCCAGCACCTTGGGCAGTGCGGGTGAAGCTTTCTTT. Translation: CASTLGSAGEAFF.

This clone was seen a handful of times. The rearrangement joins TRBV4-3 to TRBJ1-1, with D uncertain. Germline assignment: CDR1 LGHNA and CDR2 YSLEER. This CDR3 has 12 amino acids. V was pared by 4 bases and J by 8 bases, with 11 bases between. The CDR3, as DNA: TGCGCCAGCAGCCGAAAAGGAGGGGAAGCTTTCTTT. Translating it yields CASSRKGGEAFF.

The rearrangement uses TRBV4-3 and TRBJ2-5; TRBD2 agrees at 10 bases. From germline, CDR1 is LGHNA and CDR2 YSLEER. Germline trimming cut 2 bases from V and 3 bases from J; bases unmatched to any gene: 3. The CDR3 spans 15 residues. As DNA, the CDR3 is TGCGCCAGCAGCCAACTAGCGGGGGTGAAAGAGACCCAGTACTTC. It specifies CASSQLAGVKETQYF.

The chain joins TRBV5-1 to TRBJ2-1; 12 bases are shared with TRBD2. J gave up 6 bases and V 2 bases, and 3 bases lay outside the gene matches. The length of the CDR3 is 15 residues. Germline CDR1 reads SGHRS; CDR2 reads YFSETQ. In DNA, the CDR3 is TGCGCCAGCAGCTTCACTAGCGGGGGGACCAATGAGCAGTTCTTC. Amino acid sequence: CASSFTSGGTNEQFF.

V usage is TRBV25-1 and J usage is TRBJ1-2, with a weak D call TRBD1 (6 bases). Trimming shortened V by 3 bases and J by 4 bases, and 12 bases separated the two germline ends. The CDR3 spans 14 residues. Germline assignment: CDR1 MGHDK and CDR2 SYGVNS. CDR3 region: CASSDQDSPYGYTF. CDR3 DNA sequence: TGTGCCAGCAGTGACCAGGACAGCCCCTATGGCTACACCTTC.

V usage is TRBV7-8 and J usage is TRBJ2-4, with 8 bases lining up with TRBD2. V trimming: 4 bases; J trimming: 8 bases; junction bases outside the gene matches: 7. The CDR3 sequence is 14 residues long. Per the germline V gene, CDR1 is SGHVS and CDR2 is FQNEAQ. CDR3 amino acids: CASSSPSGGDIQYF. The CDR3 DNA sequence: TGTGCCAGCAGCTCCCCAAGCGGGGGTGACATTCAGTACTTC. The variable domain in full, completed from reference TRBV7-8 and TRBJ2-4, reads GAGVSQSPRYKVAKRGQDVALRCDPISGHVSLFWYQQALGQGPEFLTYFQNEAQLDKSGLPSDRFFAERPEGSVSTLKIQRTQQEDSAVYLCASSSPSGGDIQYFGAGTRLSVL.

The chain recombines TRBV28 with TRBJ2-5, with 7 bases fitting TRBD1. The germline gives CDR1 MDHEN, CDR2 SYDVKM. There are 13 residues in the CDR3. The junction had 2 bases not matched to a gene; V was cut back by 5 bases and J by 2 bases. CDR3 region: CASSPGQQETQYF. The CDR3 region has the DNA TGTGCCAGCAGTCCGGGACAGCAAGAGACCCAGTACTTC.

The chain recombines TRBV19 with TRBJ1-1; possibly TRBD1 for D (5 bases). Trimming stripped 5 bases from V and 4 bases from J, with 17 bases between. Germline CDR1 is LNHDA and CDR2 is SQIVND (reference sequence). The CDR3 is 15 residues long. The CDR3 loop reads CASSPYLTGLTEAFF. Here the CDR3 DNA reads TGTGCCAGTAGTCCCTATCTAACGGGACTCACTGAAGCTTTCTTT.